This TCR beta chain originates from a study of blood T cell repertoires in COVID-19. The table came from immunoSEQ multiplex PCR; TCRdb's copy has only in-frame clones and leaves some out. The repertoire holds 300,000 to 350,000 clones, with about 92% as singletons. This CDR3 region has 11 residues. Per the germline V gene, CDR1 is SGHDT and CDR2 is YYEEEE. V lost 4 bases to trimming and J lost 12 bases; unmatched junction nucleotides: 2. V and J are TRBV5-6 and TRBJ1-4; 8 bases map to TRBD1. Source material: peripheral blood. This receptor was obtained from an older woman with COVID-19, enrolled during active disease. The CDR3 DNA follows: TGTGCCAGCAGCGAGGGACAGGAACTGTTTTTT. Its translation is CASSEGQELFF.